The clone carrying this T cell receptor (beta chain) has ten or more counts. Patients underwent thyroid surgery, and none had received any treatment before it. The data stem from a study of metastatic and nonmetastatic thyroid tumors. As handled by the study authors: The study took CDR3 differences across clinicopathological groups and made a distant-metastasis classifier for papillary thyroid cancer from them. MiXCR was used by TCRdb to re-call the PCR reads. These V and J calls originate from TCRdb's pipeline instead of the authors' own analysis. There are tens of thousands of clones in the sample; approximately 22% occur only once, and more than 3.5% lies in the top ten. This CDR3 spans 13 amino acids. Germline V gives CDR1 MNHNS, CDR2 SASEGT. Between the trimmed V and J ends, which lost 5 bases and 2 bases, there was a span of 9 bases.

The TCR sequence derives from a female donor with papillary thyroid cancer or a benign thyroid nodule (not recorded which). Some clones in this sample may be carry-over from other donors' samples. What was sequenced was blood. The gene calls are TRBV6-1 and TRBJ1-2; no firm D call. The DNA for the CDR3 is TGTGCCAGCAGTCCAAACGTGAACTATGGCTACACCTTC. This translates into CASSPNVNYGYTF.